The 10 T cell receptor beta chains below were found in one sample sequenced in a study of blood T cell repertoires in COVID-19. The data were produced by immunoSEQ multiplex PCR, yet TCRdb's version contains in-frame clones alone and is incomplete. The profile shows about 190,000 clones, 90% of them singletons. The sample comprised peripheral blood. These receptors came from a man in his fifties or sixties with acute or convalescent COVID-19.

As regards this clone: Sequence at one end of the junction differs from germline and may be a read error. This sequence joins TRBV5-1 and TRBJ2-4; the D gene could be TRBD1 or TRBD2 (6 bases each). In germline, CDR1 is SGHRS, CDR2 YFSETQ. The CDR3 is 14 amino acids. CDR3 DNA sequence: TGCGCCAGCAGTTTGGGGGCGGGGTGGGACATTCAGTACTTC. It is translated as CASSLGAGWDIQYF.

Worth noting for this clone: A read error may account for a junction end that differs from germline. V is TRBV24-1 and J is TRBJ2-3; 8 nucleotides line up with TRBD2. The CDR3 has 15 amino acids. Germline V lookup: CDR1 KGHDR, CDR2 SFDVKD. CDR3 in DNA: TGTGCCACCAGTGACCACCGGACTAGCAAAGATACGCAGTATTTT. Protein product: CATSDHRTSKDTQYF.

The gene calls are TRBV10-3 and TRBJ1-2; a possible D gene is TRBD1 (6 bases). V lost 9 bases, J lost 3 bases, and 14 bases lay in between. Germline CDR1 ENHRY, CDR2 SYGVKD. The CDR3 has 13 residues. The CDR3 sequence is CAITMDSDYGYTF. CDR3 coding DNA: TGTGCCATTACCATGGACAGCGACTATGGCTACACCTTC.

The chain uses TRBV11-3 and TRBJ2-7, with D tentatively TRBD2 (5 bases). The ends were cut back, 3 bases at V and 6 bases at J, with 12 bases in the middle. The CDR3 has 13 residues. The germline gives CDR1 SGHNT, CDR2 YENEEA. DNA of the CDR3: TGTGCCAGCAGCTTTTCCAGCGGCACCGAGCAGTACTTC. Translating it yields CASSFSSGTEQYF.

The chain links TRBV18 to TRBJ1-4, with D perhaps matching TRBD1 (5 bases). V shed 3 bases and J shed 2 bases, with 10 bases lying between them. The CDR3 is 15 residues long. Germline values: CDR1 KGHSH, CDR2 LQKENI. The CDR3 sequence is CASSPGTATNEKLFF. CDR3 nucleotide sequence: TGTGCCAGCTCACCGGGGACTGCCACTAATGAAAAACTGTTTTTT.

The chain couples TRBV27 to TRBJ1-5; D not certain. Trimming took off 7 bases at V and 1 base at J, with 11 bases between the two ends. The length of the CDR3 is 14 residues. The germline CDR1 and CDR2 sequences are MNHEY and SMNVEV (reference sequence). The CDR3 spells CASNLSPSNQPQHF. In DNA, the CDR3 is TGTGCCAGCAACCTCAGTCCCAGCAATCAGCCCCAGCATTTT.

CDR3 region: CASSLRGLAVTYEQYF. CDR3 in DNA: TGCGCCAGCAGCTTGAGAGGACTAGCGGTAACGTACGAGCAGTACTTC. The chain employs TRBV5-1 and TRBJ2-7; 10 positions match TRBD2. Trimming took 1 base from V and 4 from J; bases not matched to a gene: 8. Germline loops: CDR1 SGHRS, CDR2 YFSETQ. This CDR3 region has 16 residues.

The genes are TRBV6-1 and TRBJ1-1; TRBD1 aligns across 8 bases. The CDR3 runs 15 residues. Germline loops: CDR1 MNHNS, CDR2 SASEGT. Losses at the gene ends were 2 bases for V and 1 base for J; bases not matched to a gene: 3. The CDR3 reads CASSERTGKNTEAFF. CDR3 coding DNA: TGTGCCAGCAGTGAACGGACAGGGAAGAACACTGAAGCTTTCTTT.

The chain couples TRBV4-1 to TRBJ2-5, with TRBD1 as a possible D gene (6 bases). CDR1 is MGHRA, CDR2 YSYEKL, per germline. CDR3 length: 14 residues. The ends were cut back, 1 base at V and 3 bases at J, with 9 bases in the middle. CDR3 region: CASSQVGQEETQYF. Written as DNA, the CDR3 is TGCGCCAGCAGCCAAGTGGGACAAGAAGAGACCCAGTACTTC.

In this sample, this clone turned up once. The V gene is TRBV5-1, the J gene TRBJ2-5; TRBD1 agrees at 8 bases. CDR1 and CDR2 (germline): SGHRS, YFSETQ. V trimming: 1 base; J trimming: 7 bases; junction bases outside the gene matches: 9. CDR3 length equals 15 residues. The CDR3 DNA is TGCGCCAGCAGCTTGTTGGTGACAGGGGTGGGGACCCAGTACTTC. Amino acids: CASSLLVTGVGTQYF. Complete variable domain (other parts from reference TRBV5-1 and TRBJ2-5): KAGVTQTPRYLIKTRGQQVTLSCSPISGHRSVSWYQQTPGQGLQFLFEYFSETQRNKGNFPGRFSGRQFSNSRSEMNVSTLELGDSALYLCASSLLVTGVGTQYFGPGTRLLVL.